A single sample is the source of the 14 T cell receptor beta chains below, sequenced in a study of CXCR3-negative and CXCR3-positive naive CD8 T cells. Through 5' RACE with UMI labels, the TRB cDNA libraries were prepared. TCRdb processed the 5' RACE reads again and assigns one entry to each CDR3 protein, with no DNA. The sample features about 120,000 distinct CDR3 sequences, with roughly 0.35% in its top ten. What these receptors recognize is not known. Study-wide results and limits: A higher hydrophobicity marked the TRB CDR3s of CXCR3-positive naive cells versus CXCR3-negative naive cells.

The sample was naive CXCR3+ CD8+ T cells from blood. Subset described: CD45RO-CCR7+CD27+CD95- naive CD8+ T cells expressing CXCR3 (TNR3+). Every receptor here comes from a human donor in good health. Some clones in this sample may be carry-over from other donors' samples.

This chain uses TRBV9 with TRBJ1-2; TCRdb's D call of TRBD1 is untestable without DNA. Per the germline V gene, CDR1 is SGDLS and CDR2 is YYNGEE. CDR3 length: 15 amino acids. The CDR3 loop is CASSVGGQINYGYTF.

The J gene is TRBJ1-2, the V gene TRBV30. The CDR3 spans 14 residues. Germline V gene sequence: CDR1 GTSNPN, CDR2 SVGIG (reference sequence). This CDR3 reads CAWSAIRLDYGYTF.

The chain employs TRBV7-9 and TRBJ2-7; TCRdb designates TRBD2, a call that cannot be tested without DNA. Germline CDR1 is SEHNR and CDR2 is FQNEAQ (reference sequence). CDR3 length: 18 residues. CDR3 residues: CASSPPRTSGRVSYEQYF.

The CDR3 protein is CASSTGLAGLETQYF. The chain recombines TRBV7-9 with TRBJ2-5; TCRdb indicates TRBD2, and absent DNA this call remains unverified. This CDR3 has 15 residues. The V gene's germline CDR1 is SEHNR and CDR2 FQNEAQ (reference sequence).

The CDR3 sequence is CASSPSGTGTYNEQFF. This rearrangement joins TRBV7-9 to TRBJ2-1; TCRdb returns TRBD1, unconfirmable since there is no DNA. The CDR3 is made up of 16 amino acids. Per the germline V gene, CDR1 is SEHNR and CDR2 is FQNEAQ (reference sequence).

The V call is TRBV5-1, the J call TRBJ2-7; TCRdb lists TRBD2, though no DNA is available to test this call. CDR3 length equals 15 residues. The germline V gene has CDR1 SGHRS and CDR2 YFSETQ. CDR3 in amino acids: CASSLLLAGGYEQYF.

CDR3 in amino acids: CASSRGGEGYGYTF. The chain recombines TRBV7-3 with TRBJ1-2. Germline V gene sequence: CDR1 SGHTA, CDR2 FQGTGA. The CDR3 sequence is 14 residues long.

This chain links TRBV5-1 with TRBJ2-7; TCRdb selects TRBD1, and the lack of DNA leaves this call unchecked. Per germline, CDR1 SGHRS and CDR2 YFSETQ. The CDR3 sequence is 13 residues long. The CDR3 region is CASSFERGDEQYF. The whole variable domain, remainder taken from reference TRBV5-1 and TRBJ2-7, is KAGVTQTPRYLIKTRGQQVTLSCSPISGHRSVSWYQQTPGQGLQFLFEYFSETQRNKGNFPGRFSGRQFSNSRSEMNVSTLELGDSALYLCASSFERGDEQYFGPGTRLTVT.

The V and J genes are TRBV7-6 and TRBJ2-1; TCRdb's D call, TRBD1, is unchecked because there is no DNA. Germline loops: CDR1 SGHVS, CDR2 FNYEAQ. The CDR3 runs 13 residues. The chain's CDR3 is CASSQTGSGEQFF.

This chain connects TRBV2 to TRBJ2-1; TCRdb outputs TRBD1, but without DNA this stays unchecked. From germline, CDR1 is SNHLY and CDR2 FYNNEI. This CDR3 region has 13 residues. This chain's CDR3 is CASSEEGYNEQFF.

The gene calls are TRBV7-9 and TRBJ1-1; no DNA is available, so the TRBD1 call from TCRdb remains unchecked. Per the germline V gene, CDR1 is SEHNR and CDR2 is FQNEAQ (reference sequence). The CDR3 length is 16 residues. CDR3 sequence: CASSSDRGERNTEAFF.

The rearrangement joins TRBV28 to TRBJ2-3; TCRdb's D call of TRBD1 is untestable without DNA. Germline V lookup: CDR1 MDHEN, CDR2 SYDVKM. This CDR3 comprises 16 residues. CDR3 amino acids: CASRPIQGGGTDTQYF. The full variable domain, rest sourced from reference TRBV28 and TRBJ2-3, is DVKVTQSSRYLVKRTGEKVFLECVQDMDHENMFWYRQDPGLGLRLIYFSYDVKMKEKGDIPEGYSVSREKKERFSLILESASTNQTSMYLCASRPIQGGGTDTQYFGPGTRLTVL.

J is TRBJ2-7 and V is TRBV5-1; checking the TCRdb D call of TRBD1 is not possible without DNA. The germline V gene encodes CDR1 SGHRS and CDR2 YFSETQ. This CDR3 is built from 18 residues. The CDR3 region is CASSLRVVSGTASYEQYF.

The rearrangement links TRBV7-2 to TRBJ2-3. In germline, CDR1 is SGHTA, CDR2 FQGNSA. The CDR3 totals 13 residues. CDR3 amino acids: CASSPRATDTQYF.